The entry below gives a single TCR beta chain sequence along with its context. Using immunoSEQ multiplex PCR, the repertoire was profiled, and TCRdb retains in-frame clones only, with some absent. The table shows under 850,000 clones, with around 87% occurring only once. The source of the sample is a study of shared T cell receptors in the human thymus. CDR1 is LGHNA and CDR2 is YSLEER in the germline V gene. The CDR3 covers 15 residues. The trim removed 3 bases at V and 5 bases at J, leaving 10 bases unmatched. These sequences were also reported in another study, on human thymus T cells. That work contributes: Thymic material originated from resections removed in the course of corrective heart surgery. Related work found strong thymic repertoire overlap between unrelated individuals.

V and J are TRBV4-3 and TRBJ2-7; the match to TRBD1 covers 7 bases. The sequencing input was thymocytes. This receptor was identified in a boy under two years old with a congenital heart defect. The DNA for the CDR3 is TGCGCCAGCAGCCAGGACGGACAGGTCCGCGACGAGCAGTACTTC. This gives the protein CASSQDGQVRDEQYF.